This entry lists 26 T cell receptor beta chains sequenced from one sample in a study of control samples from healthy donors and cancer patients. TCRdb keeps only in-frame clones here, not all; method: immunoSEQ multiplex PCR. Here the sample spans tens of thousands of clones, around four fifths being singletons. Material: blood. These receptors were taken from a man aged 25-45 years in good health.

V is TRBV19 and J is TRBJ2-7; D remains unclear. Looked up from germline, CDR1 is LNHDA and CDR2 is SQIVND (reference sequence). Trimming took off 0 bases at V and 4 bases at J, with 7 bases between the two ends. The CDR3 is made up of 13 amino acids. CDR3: CASSIDLRYEQYF. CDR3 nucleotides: TGTGCCAGTAGTATAGATCTTAGGTACGAGCAGTACTTC. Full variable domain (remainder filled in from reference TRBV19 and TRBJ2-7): DGGITQSPKYLFRKEGQNVTLSCEQNLNHDAMYWYRQDPGQGLRLIYYSQIVNDFQKGDIAEGYSVSREKKESFPLTVTSAQKNPTAFYLCASSIDLRYEQYFGPGTRLTVT.

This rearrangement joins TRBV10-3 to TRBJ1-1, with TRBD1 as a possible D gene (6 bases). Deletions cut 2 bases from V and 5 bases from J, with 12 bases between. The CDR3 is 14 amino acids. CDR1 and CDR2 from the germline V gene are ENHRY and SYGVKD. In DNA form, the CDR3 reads TGTGCCATCAGTGAGAGCGTAGGGGGAACTGAAGCTTTCTTT. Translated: CAISESVGGTEAFF.

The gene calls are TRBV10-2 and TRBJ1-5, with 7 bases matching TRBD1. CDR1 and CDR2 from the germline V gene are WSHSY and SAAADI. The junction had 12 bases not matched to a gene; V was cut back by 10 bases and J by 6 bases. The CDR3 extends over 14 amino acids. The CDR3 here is CATSTGESRQPQHF. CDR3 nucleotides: TGCGCCACAAGTACAGGGGAATCGCGTCAGCCCCAGCATTTT.

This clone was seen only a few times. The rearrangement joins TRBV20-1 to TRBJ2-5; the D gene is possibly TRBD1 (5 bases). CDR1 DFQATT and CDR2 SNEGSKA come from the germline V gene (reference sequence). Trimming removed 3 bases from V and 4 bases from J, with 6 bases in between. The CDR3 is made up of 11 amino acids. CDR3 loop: CSASRAETQYF. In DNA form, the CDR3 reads TGCAGTGCTAGCAGGGCAGAGACCCAGTACTTC.

As DNA, the CDR3 is TGTGCCAGCAGTCCACAGGTAAATCAGCCCCAGCATTTT. Its translation: CASSPQVNQPQHF. The rearrangement links TRBV6-5 to TRBJ1-5, with D perhaps TRBD1 (5 bases). V dropped 5 bases and J dropped 4 bases, with 9 bases sitting between them. The germline CDR1 and CDR2 sequences are MNHEY and SVGAGI. CDR3 length equals 13 residues.

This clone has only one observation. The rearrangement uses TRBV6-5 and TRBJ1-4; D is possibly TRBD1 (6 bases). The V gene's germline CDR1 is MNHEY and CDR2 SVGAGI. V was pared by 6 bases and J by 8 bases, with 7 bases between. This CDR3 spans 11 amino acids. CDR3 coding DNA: TGTGCCAGCAGAGGGGGGGAAAAACTGTTTTTT. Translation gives CASRGGEKLFF.

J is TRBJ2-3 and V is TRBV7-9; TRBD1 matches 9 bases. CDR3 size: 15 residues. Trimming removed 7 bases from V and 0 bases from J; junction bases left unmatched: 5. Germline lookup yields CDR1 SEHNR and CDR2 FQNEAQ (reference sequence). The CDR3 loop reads CASTWTGVSTDTQYF. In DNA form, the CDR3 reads TGTGCCAGCACCTGGACAGGGGTTAGCACAGATACGCAGTATTTT.

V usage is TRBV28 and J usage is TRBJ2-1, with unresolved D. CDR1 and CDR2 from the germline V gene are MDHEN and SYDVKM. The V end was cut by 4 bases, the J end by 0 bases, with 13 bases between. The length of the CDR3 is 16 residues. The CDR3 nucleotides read TGTGCCAGCAGTTCTCCGACCGAAAGCTCCTACAATGAGCAGTTCTTC. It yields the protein CASSSPTESSYNEQFF.

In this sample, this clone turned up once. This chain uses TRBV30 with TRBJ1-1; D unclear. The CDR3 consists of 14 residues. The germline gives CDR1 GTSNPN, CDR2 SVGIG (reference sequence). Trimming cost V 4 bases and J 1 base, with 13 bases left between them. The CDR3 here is CAWTPGRENTEAFF. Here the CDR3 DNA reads TGTGCCTGGACCCCCGGACGGGAGAACACTGAAGCTTTCTTT. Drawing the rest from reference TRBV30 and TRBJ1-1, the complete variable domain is SQTIHQWPATLVQPVGSPLSLECTVEGTSNPNLYWYRQAAGRGLQLLFYSVGIGQISSEVPQNLSASRPQDRQFILSSKKLLLSDSGFYLCAWTPGRENTEAFFGQGTRLTVV.

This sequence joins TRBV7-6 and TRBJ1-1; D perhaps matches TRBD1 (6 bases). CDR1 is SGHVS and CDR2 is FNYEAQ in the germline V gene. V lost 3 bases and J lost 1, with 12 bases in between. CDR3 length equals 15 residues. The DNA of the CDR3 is TGTGCCAGCAGCTTGACAGGAGACGAGAACACTGAAGCTTTCTTT. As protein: CASSLTGDENTEAFF.

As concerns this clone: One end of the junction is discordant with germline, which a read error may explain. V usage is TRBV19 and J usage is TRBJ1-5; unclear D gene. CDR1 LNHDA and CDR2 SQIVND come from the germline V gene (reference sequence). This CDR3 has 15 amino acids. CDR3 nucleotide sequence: TGTGCCAGTACTATAATGTTCCGTAGCAATCAGCCCCAGCATTTT. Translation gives CASTIMFRSNQPQHF.

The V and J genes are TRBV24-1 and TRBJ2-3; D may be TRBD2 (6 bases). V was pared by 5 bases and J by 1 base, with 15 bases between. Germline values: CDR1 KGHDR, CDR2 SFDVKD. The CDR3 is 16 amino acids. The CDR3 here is CATSGMGKRGTDTQYF. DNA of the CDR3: TGTGCCACCAGTGGTATGGGCAAGCGGGGCACAGATACGCAGTATTTT.

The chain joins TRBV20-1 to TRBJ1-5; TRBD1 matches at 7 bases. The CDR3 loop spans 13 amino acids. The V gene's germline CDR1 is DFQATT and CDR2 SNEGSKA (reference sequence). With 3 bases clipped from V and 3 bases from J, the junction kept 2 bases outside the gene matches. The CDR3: CSASGTDNQPQHF. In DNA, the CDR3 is TGCAGTGCTAGTGGGACAGACAATCAGCCCCAGCATTTT.

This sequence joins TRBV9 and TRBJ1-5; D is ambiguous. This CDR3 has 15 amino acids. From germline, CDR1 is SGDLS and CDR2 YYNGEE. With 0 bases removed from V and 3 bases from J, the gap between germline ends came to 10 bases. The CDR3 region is CASSVDGGYNQPQHF. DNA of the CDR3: TGTGCCAGCAGCGTAGACGGAGGATACAATCAGCCCCAGCATTTT.

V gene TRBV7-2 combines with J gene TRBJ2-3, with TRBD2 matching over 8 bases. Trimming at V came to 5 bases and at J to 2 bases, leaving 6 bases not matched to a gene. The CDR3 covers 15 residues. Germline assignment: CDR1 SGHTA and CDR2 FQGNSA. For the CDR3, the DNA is TGTGCCAGCAGCCCACGCGGGGGGTTCACAGATACGCAGTATTTT. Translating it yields CASSPRGGFTDTQYF.

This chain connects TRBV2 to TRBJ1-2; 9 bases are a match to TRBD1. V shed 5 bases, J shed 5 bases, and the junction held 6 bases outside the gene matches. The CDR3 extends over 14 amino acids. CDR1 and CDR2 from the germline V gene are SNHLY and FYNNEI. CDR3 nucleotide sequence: TGTGCCAGCAGTCTTTCCGGGACAGGGTATGGCTACACCTTC. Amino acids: CASSLSGTGYGYTF.

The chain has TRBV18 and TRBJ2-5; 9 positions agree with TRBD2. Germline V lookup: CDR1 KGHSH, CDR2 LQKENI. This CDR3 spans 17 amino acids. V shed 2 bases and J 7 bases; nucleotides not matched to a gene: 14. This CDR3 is CASSPRGLAQDVVTQYF. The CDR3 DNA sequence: TGTGCCAGCTCACCAAGGGGACTAGCACAAGATGTGGTGACCCAGTACTTC.

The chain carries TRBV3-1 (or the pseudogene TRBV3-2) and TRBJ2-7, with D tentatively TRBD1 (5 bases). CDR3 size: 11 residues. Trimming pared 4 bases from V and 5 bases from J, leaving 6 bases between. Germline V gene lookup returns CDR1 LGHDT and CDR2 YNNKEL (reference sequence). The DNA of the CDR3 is TGTGCCAGCAGCCGCAGGGACGAGCAGTACTTC. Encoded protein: CASSRRDEQYF.

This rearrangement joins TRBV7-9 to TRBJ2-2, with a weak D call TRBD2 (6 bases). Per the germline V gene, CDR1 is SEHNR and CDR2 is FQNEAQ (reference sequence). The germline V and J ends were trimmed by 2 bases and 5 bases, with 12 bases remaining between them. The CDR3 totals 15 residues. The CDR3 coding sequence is TGTGCCAGCAGCTTACCTCGTGCGGGGACCGGGGAGCTGTTTTTT. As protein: CASSLPRAGTGELFF.

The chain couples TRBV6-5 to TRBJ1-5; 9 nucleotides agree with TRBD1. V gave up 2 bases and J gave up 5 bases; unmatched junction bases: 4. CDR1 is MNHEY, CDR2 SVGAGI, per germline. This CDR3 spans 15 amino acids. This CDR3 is CASSYGQGSYQPQHF. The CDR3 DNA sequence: TGTGCCAGCAGTTACGGACAGGGGAGCTATCAGCCCCAGCATTTT.

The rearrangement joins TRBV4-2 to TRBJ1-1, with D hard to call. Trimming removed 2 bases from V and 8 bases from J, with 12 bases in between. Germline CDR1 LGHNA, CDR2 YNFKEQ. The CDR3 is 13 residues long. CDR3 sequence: CASSQNPQWEAFF. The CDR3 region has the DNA TGTGCCAGCAGCCAAAATCCCCAGTGGGAAGCTTTCTTT.

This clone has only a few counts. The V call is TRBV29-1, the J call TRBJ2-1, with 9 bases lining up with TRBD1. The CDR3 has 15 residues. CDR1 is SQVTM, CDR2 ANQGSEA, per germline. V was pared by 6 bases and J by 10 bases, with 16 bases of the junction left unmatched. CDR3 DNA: TGCAGCGTGAATCCCGGGACAGGGTCAGCAAGGGAGCAGTTCTTC. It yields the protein CSVNPGTGSAREQFF.

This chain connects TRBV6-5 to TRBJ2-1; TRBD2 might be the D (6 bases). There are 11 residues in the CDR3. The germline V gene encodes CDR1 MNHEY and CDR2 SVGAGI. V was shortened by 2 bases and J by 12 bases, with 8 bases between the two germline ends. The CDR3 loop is CASSYLTRQFF. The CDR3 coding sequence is TGTGCCAGCAGTTACCTGACTAGGCAGTTCTTC.

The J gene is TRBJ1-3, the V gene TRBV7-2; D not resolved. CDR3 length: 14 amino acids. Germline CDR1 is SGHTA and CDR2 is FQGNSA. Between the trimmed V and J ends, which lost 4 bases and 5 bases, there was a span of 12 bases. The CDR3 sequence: CASSYSGIRNTIYF. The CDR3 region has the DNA TGTGCCAGCAGCTACTCGGGGATAAGAAACACCATATATTTT.

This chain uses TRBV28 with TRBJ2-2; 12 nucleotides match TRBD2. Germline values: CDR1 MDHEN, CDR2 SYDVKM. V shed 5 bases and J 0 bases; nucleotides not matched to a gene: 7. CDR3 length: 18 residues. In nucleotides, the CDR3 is TGTGCCAGCAGTCCCCGGACTAGCGGGGTCGCGAACACCGGGGAGCTGTTTTTT. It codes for CASSPRTSGVANTGELFF. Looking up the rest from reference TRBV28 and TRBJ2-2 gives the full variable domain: DVKVTQSSRYLVKRTGEKVFLECVQDMDHENMFWYRQDPGLGLRLIYFSYDVKMKEKGDIPEGYSVSREKKERFSLILESASTNQTSMYLCASSPRTSGVANTGELFFGEGSRLTVL.

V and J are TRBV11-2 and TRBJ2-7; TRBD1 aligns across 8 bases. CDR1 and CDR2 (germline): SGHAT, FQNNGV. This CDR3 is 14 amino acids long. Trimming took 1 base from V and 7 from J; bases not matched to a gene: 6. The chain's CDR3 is CASSLGVRGLEQYF. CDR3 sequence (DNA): TGTGCCAGCAGCTTAGGGGTCAGGGGGCTGGAGCAGTACTTC.